A single sample gave rise to the 21 T cell receptor beta chains below, sequenced in a study of blood T cells in healthy people across ages. Combining a sample-barcoded 5' primer with a J-beta primer mix, a second PCR ran for 7 to 11 cycles. TCRdb re-analysed the 5' RACE reads in MiXCR, keeping a single row per CDR3 protein. This table holds 500,000 to 550,000 distinct CDR3 sequences, about 25% found once. The data were also submitted as part of a second study, on T cells of mothers and their children.

Sequenced sample: blood. Source of these receptors: a boy aged 10-17 years in good health.

This clonotype showed up just a few times. The rearrangement links TRBV20-1 to TRBJ2-1; no clear D gene. The CDR3 runs to 15 residues. Trimming stripped 3 bases from V and 5 bases from J, with 17 bases between. Germline V lookup: CDR1 DFQATT, CDR2 SNEGSKA (reference sequence). The CDR3 here is CSASLPEKNNNEQFF. Written as DNA, the CDR3 is TGCAGTGCTAGTCTGCCGGAAAAAAATAACAATGAGCAGTTCTTC.

The V gene is TRBV2, the J gene TRBJ2-7; TRBD2 matches at 12 bases. V was clipped by 2 bases and J by 3 bases; unmatched bases: 2. This CDR3 spans 15 amino acids. Germline V gives CDR1 SNHLY, CDR2 FYNNEI. The CDR3 sequence is CASSELAGGSYEQYF. The CDR3 DNA reads TGTGCCAGCAGTGAACTAGCGGGAGGGAGCTACGAGCAGTACTTC.

Concerning this clonotype: A much larger clone sits a single nucleotide away, making a read error possible. The chain links TRBV28 to TRBJ2-1; 14 nucleotides line up with TRBD2. This CDR3 is built from 15 residues. Germline V gene sequence: CDR1 MDHEN, CDR2 SYDVKM. Trimming removed 6 bases from V and 9 bases from J; junction bases left unmatched: 7. The CDR3 loop is CASSAATSGRGEQFF. The CDR3 DNA sequence: TGTGCCAGCAGCGCTGCGACTAGCGGGAGGGGTGAGCAGTTCTTC.

This clonotype was observed a handful of times. This chain joins TRBV3-1 and TRBJ2-2, with 7 nucleotides matching TRBD2. From germline, CDR1 is LGHDT and CDR2 YNNKEL (reference sequence). The J segment lost 3 bases and the V segment lost 3 bases, leaving 4 bases of the junction unmatched. This CDR3 spans 15 amino acids. The CDR3 DNA reads TGTGCCAGCAGCCATTCTAGCGGATACACCGGGGAGCTGTTTTTT. Its protein is CASSHSSGYTGELFF.

The rearrangement links TRBV11-2 to TRBJ2-3, with 7 bases identical to TRBD2. CDR1 and CDR2 from the germline V gene are SGHAT and FQNNGV. CDR3 length equals 16 residues. The ends lost 2 bases at V and 4 bases at J; junction bases unmatched: 9. This chain's CDR3 is CASSLRLAGGPDTQYF. In nucleotides, the CDR3 is TGTGCCAGCAGCTTAAGACTAGCTGGCGGTCCAGATACGCAGTATTTT.

This clonotype has a count of ten or more. CDR3 residues: CASSQTGASEAFF. The CDR3 DNA follows: TGTGCCAGCAGCCAGACGGGGGCGAGTGAAGCTTTCTTT. This sequence joins TRBV3-1 and TRBJ1-1; D might be TRBD1 (6 bases). The V gene lost 3 bases and the J gene lost 7 bases, with 12 bases spanning the gap. The CDR3 spans 13 residues. Germline loops: CDR1 LGHDT, CDR2 YNNKEL (reference sequence).

This clonotype came up many times. The chain employs TRBV3-1 and TRBJ1-5, with TRBD1 as a possible D gene (6 bases). This CDR3 comprises 14 residues. With 4 bases removed from V and 1 base from J, the gap between germline ends came to 8 bases. The germline CDR1 and CDR2 sequences are LGHDT and YNNKEL (reference sequence). Written as DNA, the CDR3 is TGTGCCAGCAGCCCTGGACAGAGCAATCAGCCCCAGCATTTT. Translating gives CASSPGQSNQPQHF.

V usage is TRBV28 and J usage is TRBJ1-1, with 8 bases aligning to TRBD1. With V trimmed by 6 bases and J by 5 bases, 8 bases remained unmatched. CDR3 length equals 14 residues. Looked up from germline, CDR1 is MDHEN and CDR2 is SYDVKM. CDR3 amino acids: CASSQTGGETEAFF. The CDR3 DNA is TGTGCCAGCAGCCAAACAGGGGGGGAAACTGAAGCTTTCTTT. The full variable domain, rest sourced from reference TRBV28 and TRBJ1-1, is DVKVTQSSRYLVKRTGEKVFLECVQDMDHENMFWYRQDPGLGLRLIYFSYDVKMKEKGDIPEGYSVSREKKERFSLILESASTNQTSMYLCASSQTGGETEAFFGQGTRLTVV.

This sequence joins TRBV3-1 and TRBJ1-1; 7 bases map to TRBD1. The germline CDR1 and CDR2 sequences are LGHDT and YNNKEL (reference sequence). The CDR3 extends over 14 amino acids. The J segment lost 2 bases and the V segment lost 4 bases, leaving 4 bases of the junction unmatched. The CDR3 nucleotides read TGTGCCAGCAGCCCCTGGGACAGTAACACTGAAGCTTTCTTT. Translating gives CASSPWDSNTEAFF.

Only a few counts were recorded for this clonotype. The V gene is TRBV4-1, the J gene TRBJ2-5; D may be TRBD1 (5 bases). The end of the DNA fits TRBJ2-7 better, so the J call may be wrong. The V gene's germline CDR1 is MGHRA and CDR2 YSYEKL. The CDR3 totals 13 residues. The CDR3: CASSQETAYEQYF. The CDR3 DNA sequence: TGCGCCAGCAGCCAAGAGACAGCTTACGAGCAGTACTTC.

The chain uses TRBV3-1 and TRBJ1-3; D uncertain. The CDR3 consists of 16 residues. CDR1 and CDR2 (germline): LGHDT, YNNKEL (reference sequence). The V end lost 4 bases, the J end lost 0 bases, and 13 bases lay between the germline ends. The CDR3 reads CASSPQTGSSGNTIYF. Written as DNA, the CDR3 is TGTGCCAGCAGCCCACAGACTGGAAGCTCTGGAAACACCATATATTTT.

Here the CDR3 reads CASCCAGGRSTEAFF. DNA of the CDR3: TGTGCCAGCTGCTGTGCAGGGGGCCGTTCGACTGAAGCTTTCTTT. The chain couples TRBV5-6 to TRBJ1-1, with 8 positions matching TRBD1. This CDR3 is 15 amino acids long. V lost 7 bases, J lost 5 bases, and 13 bases stayed unmatched. In germline, CDR1 is SGHDT, CDR2 YYEEEE.

The chain has TRBV6-5 and TRBJ1-3, with a possible D match to TRBD1 (6 bases). V dropped 4 bases and J dropped 0 bases, with 13 bases sitting between them. The V gene's germline CDR1 is MNHEY and CDR2 SVGAGI. The CDR3 runs to 16 residues. This CDR3 reads CASSSIGGSSGNTIYF. CDR3 DNA: TGTGCCAGCAGTTCGATAGGGGGAAGCTCTGGAAACACCATATATTTT.

V gene TRBV6-5 combines with J gene TRBJ1-1; D call uncertain. Germline CDR1 is MNHEY and CDR2 is SVGAGI. This CDR3 has 14 amino acids. V was cut by 2 bases and J by 0 bases, with 7 bases left in between. The DNA for the CDR3 is TGTGCCAGCAGTTACGGGTCGTTGAACACTGAAGCTTTCTTT. It specifies CASSYGSLNTEAFF.

This clonotype has a handful of counts. This chain joins TRBV30 and TRBJ1-6; 10 bases are shared with TRBD1. The CDR3 length is 14 residues. Germline CDR1 and CDR2: GTSNPN and SVGIG (reference sequence). V trimming: 1 base; J trimming: 9 bases; junction bases outside the gene matches: 3. CDR3 in DNA: TGTGCCTGGAGTGGGGGACAGGGGACTTCACCCCTCCACTTT. Encoded protein: CAWSGGQGTSPLHF.

This clonotype has at least ten counts. The CDR3 bases are TGCAGCGCCCGGGACGGGCTGGTGAACACTGAAGCTTTCTTT. Translating gives CSARDGLVNTEAFF. The chain has TRBV29-1 and TRBJ1-1; a possible D gene is TRBD1 (5 bases). The CDR3 sequence is 14 residues long. Germline values: CDR1 SQVTM, CDR2 ANQGSEA. The V end was cut by 7 bases, the J end by 0 bases, with 15 bases between.

The table lists this clonotype with a few counts. The V gene is TRBV27, the J gene TRBJ2-2; a weak D match, TRBD2 (6 bases). The CDR3 is made up of 13 amino acids. V was cut by 6 bases and J by 9 bases, with 14 bases left in between. Germline V gene lookup returns CDR1 MNHEY and CDR2 SMNVEV (reference sequence). CDR3: CASSRAGLWELFF. The CDR3 DNA reads TGTGCCAGCAGCCGAGCGGGTTTATGGGAGCTGTTTTTT.

The rearrangement joins TRBV5-6 to TRBJ2-1, with D possibly being TRBD2 (5 bases). The CDR3 consists of 14 residues. V lost 2 bases to trimming and J lost 6 bases, with 12 bases between them. Per the germline V gene, CDR1 is SGHDT and CDR2 is YYEEEE. CDR3 region: CASSLVGATNEQFF. CDR3 DNA sequence: TGTGCCAGCAGCTTAGTGGGAGCTACCAATGAGCAGTTCTTC. Variable domain in full (rest from reference TRBV5-6 and TRBJ2-1): DAGVTQSPTHLIKTRGQQVTLRCSPKSGHDTVSWYQQALGQGPQFIFQYYEEEERQRGNFPDRFSGHQFPNYSSELNVNALLLGDSALYLCASSLVGATNEQFFGPGTRLTVL.

The chain employs TRBV10-3 and TRBJ2-5; D possibly corresponds to TRBD2 (6 bases). The J call may be faulty, since TRBJ2-1 better matches the DNA end. Germline V lookup: CDR1 ENHRY, CDR2 SYGVKD. The CDR3 has 12 residues. Written as DNA, the CDR3 is TGTGCCATCAGCAATCTAGCGACTGAGCAGTTCTTC. Translated, it gives CAISNLATEQFF.

This clonotype was counted once. The rearrangement joins TRBV2 to TRBJ2-7; D might be TRBD1 (5 bases). CDR1 is SNHLY, CDR2 FYNNEI, per germline. CDR3 length: 16 amino acids. V lost 0 bases, J lost 0 bases, and 12 bases lay in between. Here the CDR3 DNA reads TGTGCCAGCAGTGAAGCGCGCCAGGGATACTCCTACGAGCAGTACTTC. Protein sequence: CASSEARQGYSYEQYF.

This clonotype was picked up a small number of times. The chain is built from TRBV25-1 and TRBJ2-7, with D possibly being TRBD2 (5 bases). The CDR3 contains 13 residues. Deletions cut 1 base from V and 8 bases from J, with 12 bases between. Germline-derived CDR1 and CDR2 are MGHDK and SYGVNS. CDR3 amino acids: CASSESIRDKQYF. The CDR3 coding sequence is TGTGCCAGCAGTGAATCAATCCGGGATAAGCAGTACTTC.